Listed below are T cell receptor beta chains from one sample, sequenced in a study of tissue T cells after allogeneic stem cell transplantation. Measured with immunoSEQ multiplex PCR; TCRdb has only the in-frame clones, and not every one. The sample holds tens of thousands of clones; less than 75% are singletons and the top ten take approximately 8%. This material consisted of tissue from the ileum, taken at autopsy. These receptors originate from a female donor older than 55 with lung cancer. Both conserved end residues are trimmed from each CDR3. The order of the fields is J gene, CDR3 length, V gene, CDR3 protein.

TRBJ2-2,13,TRBV15,ATRKGASNTGELF
TRBJ1-1,13,TRBV27,ASSPRTGGFFEAF
TRBJ1-6,11,TRBV9,ASSVEWNSPLH
TRBJ1-3,13,TRBV19,ASGQGQSSGNTIY
TRBJ2-7,14,TRBV6-1,ASSDRRTLVSYEQY
TRBJ2-1,13,TRBV30,AWSVGTSSYNEQF
TRBJ2-4,12,TRBV27,ASSLRAAKNIQY
TRBJ1-5,11,TRBV6-5,ASSQGSRQPQH
TRBJ1-2,12,TRBV11-2,ASSRMTEFYGYT
TRBJ2-1,12,TRBV4-1,ASSQASGALQQF